This TCR beta chain was retrieved from a study of T cell repertoires in cytomegalovirus infection. Whole-study results and caveats: The ex vivo response showed dominance by HLA-C-restricted CMV-specific TCR beta clonotypes.

Concerning this clonotype: The antigen is unknown.

Using its own MiXCR run on the reads, TCRdb lists one record per CDR3 protein. The sample consists of 900,000 to 950,000 distinct CDR3 sequences, under 40% of them appearing once. Specimen: cultured CD8+ T cells from PBMCs, collected from culture after CMV antigen stimulation. The TCR originated in a human donor in good health (CMV status not recorded). Some clones in this sample may be carry-over from other donors' samples.

This chain's CDR3 is CASSVEGGRGGYTF. CDR3 sequence (DNA): TGTGCCAGCAGCGTAGAAGGTGGTCGGGGTGGCTACACCTTC. The chain is built from TRBV9 and TRBJ1-2; no definite D call. CDR1 and CDR2 from the germline V gene are SGDLS and YYNGEE. This CDR3 is built from 14 residues. Trimming cost V 0 bases and J 7 bases, with 13 bases left between them. Full variable domain (rest looked up from reference TRBV9 and TRBJ1-2): DSGVTQTPKHLITATGQRVTLRCSPRSGDLSVYWYQQSLDQGLQFLIQYYNGEERAKGNILERFSAQQFPDLHSELNLSSLELGDSALYFCASSVEGGRGGYTFGSGTRLTVV.